This T cell receptor (beta chain) was sequenced in a study of cytomegalovirus exposure and HLA in healthy donors. This clone is a singleton in its sample. Germline V lookup: CDR1 MNHNS, CDR2 SASEGT. This CDR3 region has 14 residues. Trimming pared 7 bases from V and 0 bases from J, leaving 9 bases between. Method: immunoSEQ multiplex PCR; TCRdb's copy keeps in-frame clones and lacks some. Of 160,000 or so clones in the sample, 87% were seen once. The source is a woman aged 25 to 39 in good health and CMV-seronegative. This rearrangement joins TRBV6-1 to TRBJ1-4, with D unclear. The sequencing sample was made of PBMCs. For the CDR3, the DNA is TGTGCCAGCAAAAAATCTGCAACTAATGAAAAACTGTTTTTT. As protein: CASKKSATNEKLFF.